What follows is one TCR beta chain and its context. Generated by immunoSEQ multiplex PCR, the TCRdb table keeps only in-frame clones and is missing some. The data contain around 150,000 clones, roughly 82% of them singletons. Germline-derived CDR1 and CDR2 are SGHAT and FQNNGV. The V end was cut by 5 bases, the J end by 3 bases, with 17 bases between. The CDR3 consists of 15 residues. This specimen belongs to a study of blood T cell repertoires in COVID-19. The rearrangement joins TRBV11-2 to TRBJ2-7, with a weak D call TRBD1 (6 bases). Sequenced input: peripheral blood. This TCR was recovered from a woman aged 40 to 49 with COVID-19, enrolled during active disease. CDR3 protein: CASSQGNPTYYEQYF. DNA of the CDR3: TGTGCCAGCAGCCAGGGGAACCCCACCTACTACGAGCAGTACTTC.